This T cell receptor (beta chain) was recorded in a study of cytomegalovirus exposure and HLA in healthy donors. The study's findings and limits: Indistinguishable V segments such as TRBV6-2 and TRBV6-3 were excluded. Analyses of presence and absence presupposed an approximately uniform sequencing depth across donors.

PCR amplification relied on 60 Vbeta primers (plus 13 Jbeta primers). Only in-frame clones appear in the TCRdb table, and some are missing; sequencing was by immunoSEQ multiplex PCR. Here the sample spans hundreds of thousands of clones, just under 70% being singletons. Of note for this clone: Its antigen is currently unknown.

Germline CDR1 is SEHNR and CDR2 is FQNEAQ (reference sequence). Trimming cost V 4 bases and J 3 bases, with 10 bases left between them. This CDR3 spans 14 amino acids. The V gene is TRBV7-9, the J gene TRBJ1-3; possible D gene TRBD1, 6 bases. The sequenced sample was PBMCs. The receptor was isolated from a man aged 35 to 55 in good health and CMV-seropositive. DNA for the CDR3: TGTGCCAGCAGCTACAGGGATAGTGGAAACACCATATATTTT. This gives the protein CASSYRDSGNTIYF.